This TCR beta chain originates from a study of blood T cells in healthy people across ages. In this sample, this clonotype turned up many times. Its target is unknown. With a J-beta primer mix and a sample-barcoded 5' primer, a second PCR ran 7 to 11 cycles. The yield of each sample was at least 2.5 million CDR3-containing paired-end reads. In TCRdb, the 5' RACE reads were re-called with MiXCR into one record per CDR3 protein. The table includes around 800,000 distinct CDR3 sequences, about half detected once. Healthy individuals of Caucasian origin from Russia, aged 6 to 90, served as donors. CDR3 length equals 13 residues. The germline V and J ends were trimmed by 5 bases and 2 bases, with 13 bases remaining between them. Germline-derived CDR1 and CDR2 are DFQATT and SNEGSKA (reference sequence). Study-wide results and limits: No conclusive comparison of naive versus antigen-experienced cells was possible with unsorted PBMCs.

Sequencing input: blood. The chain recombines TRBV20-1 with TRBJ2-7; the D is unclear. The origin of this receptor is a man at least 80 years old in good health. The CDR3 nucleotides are TGCAGTGCTCGGCTGAGTCGGACCTACGAGCAGTACTTC. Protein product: CSARLSRTYEQYF.